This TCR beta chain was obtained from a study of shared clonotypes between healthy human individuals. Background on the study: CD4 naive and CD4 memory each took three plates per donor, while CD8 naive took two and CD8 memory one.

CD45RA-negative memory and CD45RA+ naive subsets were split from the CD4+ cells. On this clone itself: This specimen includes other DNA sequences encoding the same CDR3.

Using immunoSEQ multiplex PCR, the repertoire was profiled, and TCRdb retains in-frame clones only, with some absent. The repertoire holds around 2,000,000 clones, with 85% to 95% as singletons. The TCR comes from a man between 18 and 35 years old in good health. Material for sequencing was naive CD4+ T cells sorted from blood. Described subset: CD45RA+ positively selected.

CDR3 loop: CASSLGAVNTEAFF. In DNA form, the CDR3 reads TGTGCCAGCAGCTTGGGGGCGGTGAACACTGAAGCTTTCTTT. The chain is built from TRBV7-2 and TRBJ1-1, with TRBD1 as a possible D gene (6 bases). The CDR3 is 14 amino acids. V dropped 3 bases and J dropped 0 bases, with 8 bases sitting between them. The V gene's germline CDR1 is SGHTA and CDR2 FQGNSA.